This T cell receptor (beta chain) was sequenced in a study of identifying expanded T cells in peripheral blood. Clones were sequenced by immunoSEQ multiplex PCR, and TCRdb holds only the in-frame ones, with some missing. The table records about 81,000 clones, around 83% of them present only once. Study observations and caveats: Variance in clone template counts between roughly 2-week samples significantly increased with total template count across all healthy donors. Over about two and four weeks, about 17 and 20 clones changed, versus 1.2 between replicates.

No infections or other immune events were documented during collection. The V segment lost 4 bases and the J segment 6 bases; nucleotides outside the gene matches: 8. The germline V gene has CDR1 KGHSH and CDR2 LQKENI. The CDR3 covers 15 residues. About this clone itself: Its antigen is undetermined.

The chain is built from TRBV18 and TRBJ2-1, with 8 positions matching TRBD1. Sequenced input: blood. The source is a person aged 18 to 70 in good health. The CDR3 region is CASSRDRSGANEQFF. The CDR3 DNA reads as TGTGCCAGCTCACGGGACAGGAGTGGGGCCAATGAGCAGTTCTTC.